The 21 T cell receptor beta chains below come from one sample, sequenced in a study of cytomegalovirus exposure and HLA in healthy donors. The PCR was carried out with 60 Vbeta primers and 13 Jbeta primers. Profiled with immunoSEQ multiplex PCR; TCRdb holds only in-frame clones, not every one. This sample's table has some 150,000 clones. The sample consisted of PBMCs. The source is a young woman in good health and CMV-seropositive.

The chain has TRBV15 and TRBJ1-4, with 7 positions matching TRBD1. From germline, CDR1 is LNHNV and CDR2 YYDKDF (reference sequence). CDR3 size: 18 residues. V gave up 1 base and J gave up 8 bases; unmatched junction bases: 16. The CDR3 DNA reads as TGTGCCACCAGCAGAGGACAGGGATGGAAGGCTTATGAGGAAAAACTGTTTTTT. It is translated as CATSRGQGWKAYEEKLFF.

This sequence joins TRBV19 and TRBJ1-2; D call uncertain. Germline lookup yields CDR1 LNHDA and CDR2 SQIVND (reference sequence). The CDR3 has 15 residues. V lost 2 bases to trimming and J lost 4 bases, with 14 bases between them. CDR3 nucleotides: TGTGCCAGTAGTATATCATCGGGTCTCTCCTATGGCTACACCTTC. This encodes CASSISSGLSYGYTF. The entire variable domain, with the rest obtained from reference TRBV19 and TRBJ1-2, is as follows: DGGITQSPKYLFRKEGQNVTLSCEQNLNHDAMYWYRQDPGQGLRLIYYSQIVNDFQKGDIAEGYSVSREKKESFPLTVTSAQKNPTAFYLCASSISSGLSYGYTFGSGTRLTVV.

This chain's CDR3 is CASSPPNREFADTQYF. For the CDR3, the DNA is TGTGCCAGCTCACCACCCAACAGGGAGTTTGCAGATACGCAGTATTTT. The chain joins TRBV18 to TRBJ2-3; D is possibly TRBD1 (6 bases). Germline V gene sequence: CDR1 KGHSH, CDR2 LQKENI. V was trimmed by 0 bases and J by 4 bases, leaving 14 bases between them. The CDR3 is 16 amino acids.

J is TRBJ2-7 and V is TRBV10-3; 9 positions agree with TRBD1. In germline, CDR1 is ENHRY, CDR2 SYGVKD. This CDR3 comprises 14 residues. Unmatched junction bases numbered 5, after V lost 7 bases and J lost 1 base. The CDR3 region has the DNA TGTGCCATCATCTCCGGGACAGGGTCCTACGAGCAGTACTTC. It encodes CAIISGTGSYEQYF.

The chain has TRBV18 and TRBJ2-7, with TRBD2 matching over 13 bases. Germline CDR1 reads KGHSH; CDR2 reads LQKENI. V gave up 6 bases and J gave up 6 bases; unmatched junction bases: 8. The CDR3 totals 15 residues. CDR3 nucleotide sequence: TGTGCCAGCTCCAGGACTAGCGGGAGATTAGGCGAGCAGTACTTC. Protein: CASSRTSGRLGEQYF.

The chain carries TRBV29-1 and TRBJ2-5, with D tentatively TRBD1 (6 bases). The CDR3 has 13 residues. V gave up 8 bases and J gave up 4 bases, with 17 bases separating them. In germline, CDR1 is SQVTM, CDR2 ANQGSEA. The CDR3 DNA reads as TGCAGCTCGAACCGGGGCAGGGGAGAGACCCAGTACTTC. It yields the protein CSSNRGRGETQYF.

The chain's CDR3 is CASSLRVRGSADTQYF. The CDR3 region has the DNA TGTGCCAGTAGTCTTCGGGTCCGAGGAAGCGCAGATACGCAGTATTTT. This rearrangement joins TRBV19 to TRBJ2-3, with unresolved D. Germline V gene data show CDR1 as LNHDA and CDR2 as SQIVND (reference sequence). This CDR3 comprises 16 residues. Trimming removed 5 bases from V and 4 bases from J, with 19 bases in between.

This rearrangement joins TRBV5-1 to TRBJ2-7; a weak D match, TRBD2 (5 bases). There are 13 residues in the CDR3. The V and J ends lost 5 bases and 2 bases respectively, with 11 bases between them. Germline-derived CDR1 and CDR2 are SGHRS and YFSETQ. CDR3 coding DNA: TGCGCCAGCAGGAACCGGGAAACCTACGAGCAGTACTTC. This translates into CASRNRETYEQYF.

The CDR3 loop reads CSVEVAGAYEQYF. The CDR3 bases are TGCAGCGTTGAGGTAGCGGGGGCCTACGAGCAGTACTTC. The chain carries TRBV29-1 and TRBJ2-7, with 9 bases fitting TRBD2. Trimming removed 3 bases from V and 2 bases from J; junction bases left unmatched: 2. The germline V gene has CDR1 SQVTM and CDR2 ANQGSEA. There are 13 residues in the CDR3.

The rearrangement uses TRBV29-1 and TRBJ1-2, with unresolved D. CDR3 length: 11 residues. V lost 2 bases, J lost 2 bases, and 3 bases lay in between. Looked up from germline, CDR1 is SQVTM and CDR2 is ANQGSEA. CDR3 protein: CSVERNYGYTF. The CDR3 DNA is TGCAGCGTTGAACGGAACTATGGCTACACCTTC.

The chain carries TRBV7-2 and TRBJ2-3, with 7 bases aligning to TRBD2. V gave up 1 base and J gave up 1 base; unmatched junction bases: 2. CDR1 and CDR2 (germline): SGHTA, FQGNSA. The CDR3 runs 15 residues. This chain's CDR3 is CASSLVSGGTDTQYF. Here the CDR3 DNA reads TGTGCCAGCAGCTTAGTCAGCGGGGGCACAGATACGCAGTATTTT.

The chain employs TRBV12-5 and TRBJ2-3; TRBD2 aligns across 12 bases. Germline CDR1 and CDR2: LGHNT and FRNRAP. The CDR3 is made up of 18 amino acids. V lost 0 bases to trimming and J lost 6 bases; unmatched junction nucleotides: 10. CDR3 loop: CASGLVRVASGGADTQYF. The CDR3 DNA reads as TGTGCTAGTGGTTTGGTTAGGGTGGCTAGCGGGGGGGCTGATACGCAGTATTTT.

This chain connects TRBV15 to TRBJ1-1; TRBD1 is a possible D gene (6 bases). The CDR3 spans 14 residues. V shed 8 bases and J shed 1 base, with 14 bases lying between them. Per germline, CDR1 LNHNV and CDR2 YYDKDF (reference sequence). The CDR3 region has the DNA TGTGCCACCGCTTGGAGGGGGGGGAACACTGAAGCTTTCTTT. Protein: CATAWRGGNTEAFF. The variable domain in full, with the rest retrieved from reference TRBV15 and TRBJ1-1, is DAMVIQNPRYQVTQFGKPVTLSCSQTLNHNVMYWYQQKSSQAPKLLFHYYDKDFNNEADTPDNFQSRRPNTSFCFLDIRSPGLGDTAMYLCATAWRGGNTEAFFGQGTRLTVV.

The chain recombines TRBV14 with TRBJ1-2; tentatively, D is TRBD1 (6 bases). V lost 6 bases to trimming and J lost 3 bases, with 11 bases between them. This CDR3 has 13 residues. CDR1 and CDR2 from the germline V gene are SGHDN and FVKESK. This chain's CDR3 is CASSQGRDYGYTF. The DNA of the CDR3 is TGTGCCAGCAGTCAGGGGCGGGACTATGGCTACACCTTC.

This chain uses TRBV5-1 with TRBJ2-1; TRBD2 aligns across 9 bases. V was pared by 1 base and J by 10 bases, with 12 bases of the junction left unmatched. CDR3 length: 16 residues. Germline values: CDR1 SGHRS, CDR2 YFSETQ. CDR3 coding DNA: TGCGCCAGCAGCTTGTCGGCGGGGGGGGCCCCCCGGGAGCAGTTCTTC. It specifies CASSLSAGGAPREQFF.

The CDR3 here is CASSLGADSYEQYF. Written as DNA, the CDR3 is TGTGCCAGCAGCTTAGGGGCGGACTCCTACGAGCAGTACTTC. This sequence joins TRBV11-2 and TRBJ2-5; D call uncertain. The J call may be in error: the DNA end matches TRBJ2-7 better. Looked up from germline, CDR1 is SGHAT and CDR2 is FQNNGV. This CDR3 spans 14 amino acids.

The chain links TRBV7-9 to TRBJ1-1; D gene ambiguous. The germline V gene encodes CDR1 SEHNR and CDR2 FQNEAQ (reference sequence). There are 17 residues in the CDR3. V was clipped by 1 base and J by 3 bases, with 18 bases between them. CDR3 sequence: CASSLDFVTRLDTEAFF. The CDR3, as DNA: TGTGCCAGCAGCTTAGATTTCGTCACCCGACTGGACACTGAAGCTTTCTTT.

The rearrangement joins TRBV5-1 to TRBJ2-3; D is undetermined. Trimming removed 2 bases from V and 1 base from J, with 8 bases in between. This CDR3 spans 14 amino acids. CDR1 is SGHRS, CDR2 YFSETQ, per germline. DNA for the CDR3: TGCGCCAGCAGCTTTTTACATCGCACAGATACGCAGTATTTT. Its protein is CASSFLHRTDTQYF. The full variable domain, with the rest looked up from reference TRBV5-1 and TRBJ2-3, is KAGVTQTPRYLIKTRGQQVTLSCSPISGHRSVSWYQQTPGQGLQFLFEYFSETQRNKGNFPGRFSGRQFSNSRSEMNVSTLELGDSALYLCASSFLHRTDTQYFGPGTRLTVL.

V gene TRBV16 combines with J gene TRBJ1-2; 10 bases fit TRBD1. V dropped 5 bases and J dropped 7; count of bases not matched to a gene: 19. The germline CDR1 and CDR2 sequences are KGHSY and FQNENV. There are 18 residues in the CDR3. CDR3 DNA sequence: TGTGCCAGCAGCGGGTCACATGGCCCGGGACAGGGGTCCAGTGGCTACACCTTC. This sequence encodes CASSGSHGPGQGSSGYTF.

The chain combines TRBV18 with TRBJ1-5, with D perhaps matching TRBD1 (5 bases). The germline CDR1 and CDR2 sequences are KGHSH and LQKENI. Trimming took 3 bases from V and 7 from J, leaving 10 bases between them. This CDR3 region has 13 residues. CDR3 protein: CASSPIGEQPQHF. For the CDR3, the DNA is TGTGCCAGCTCACCTATAGGGGAACAGCCCCAGCATTTT.

The V and J genes are TRBV7-9 and TRBJ2-5; TRBD1 aligns across 7 bases. After removal of 0 bases from V and 6 bases from J, the junction contained 4 bases not matched to a gene. There are 14 residues in the CDR3. Germline V lookup: CDR1 SEHNR, CDR2 FQNEAQ (reference sequence). The CDR3 coding sequence is TGTGCCAGCAGCTTAGCAACAGGGGTCAAGACCCAGTACTTC. Encoded protein: CASSLATGVKTQYF.